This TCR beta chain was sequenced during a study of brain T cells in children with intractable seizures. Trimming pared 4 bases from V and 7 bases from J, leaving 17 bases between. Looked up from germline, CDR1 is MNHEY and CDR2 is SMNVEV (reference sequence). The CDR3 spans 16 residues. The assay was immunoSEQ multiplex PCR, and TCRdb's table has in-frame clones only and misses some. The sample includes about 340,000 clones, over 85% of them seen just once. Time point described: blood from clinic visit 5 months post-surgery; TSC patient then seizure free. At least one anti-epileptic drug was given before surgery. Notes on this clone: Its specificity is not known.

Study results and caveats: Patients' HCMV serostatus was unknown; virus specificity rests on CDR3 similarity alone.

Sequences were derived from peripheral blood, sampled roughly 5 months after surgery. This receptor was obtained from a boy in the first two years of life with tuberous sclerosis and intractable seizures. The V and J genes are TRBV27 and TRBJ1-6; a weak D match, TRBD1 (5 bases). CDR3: CASSSKAGFWNSPLHF. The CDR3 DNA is TGTGCCAGCAGTTCAAAGGCAGGGTTTTGGAATTCACCCCTCCACTTT.